The 14 T cell receptor beta chains below come from one sample, sequenced in a study of blood T cells in healthy people across ages. The authors ran a second PCR of roughly 6 to 12 cycles using a sample-barcoded 5' primer and a J-beta primer mix. MiXCR was run by TCRdb on the 5' RACE reads, yielding one entry per CDR3 protein. The sample lists fewer than 1,000,000 distinct CDR3 sequences, 40% to 50% seen once, with around 21% in the top ten. What was sequenced was blood. The receptors stem from a man in his 60s in good health.

This clonotype has a count of ten or more. The chain employs TRBV6-6 and TRBJ2-7, with 10 positions matching TRBD1. V lost 2 bases, J lost 2 bases, and 3 bases stayed unmatched. Germline CDR1 and CDR2: MNHNY and SVGAGI (reference sequence). The CDR3 loop spans 15 amino acids. Written as DNA, the CDR3 is TGTGCCAGCAGTTACGCTGGGACAGGGGCCTACGAGCAGTACTTC. Translated, it gives CASSYAGTGAYEQYF.

The rearrangement uses TRBV28 and TRBJ2-2; D uncertain. Between the trimmed V and J ends, which lost 3 bases and 0 bases, there was a span of 8 bases. From germline, CDR1 is MDHEN and CDR2 SYDVKM. The CDR3 covers 15 residues. The CDR3 loop is CASSFIDTNTGELFF. CDR3 coding DNA: TGTGCCAGCAGTTTCATTGATACGAACACCGGGGAGCTGTTTTTT.

In its sample, this clonotype was seen once. This chain uses TRBV6-2 or TRBV6-3 with TRBJ2-2, with 9 bases lining up with TRBD2. Germline V CDR1 and CDR2: MNHEY, SVGEGT. V dropped 6 bases and J dropped 3; count of bases not matched to a gene: 17. This CDR3 is 19 amino acids long. The CDR3 protein is CASSLQSRGLAGYTGELFF. CDR3 nucleotide sequence: TGTGCCAGCAGCCTACAAAGCCGGGGTCTAGCGGGGTACACCGGGGAGCTGTTTTTT.

The chain uses TRBV14 and TRBJ2-3; D is undetermined. V gave up 0 bases and J gave up 0 bases, with 13 bases separating them. The CDR3 length is 17 residues. CDR1 is SGHDN and CDR2 is FVKESK in the germline V gene. The CDR3 sequence: CASSQELLEMSTDTQYF. As DNA, the CDR3 is TGTGCCAGCAGCCAAGAATTGCTAGAAATGAGCACAGATACGCAGTATTTT.

The rearrangement links TRBV5-1 to TRBJ2-5; D is undetermined. Germline V gene sequence: CDR1 SGHRS, CDR2 YFSETQ. This CDR3 is 15 amino acids long. Deletions cut 3 bases from V and 5 bases from J, with 17 bases between. The CDR3 DNA reads TGCGCCAGCAGCTCCACGGACCGGTTGGGGGAGACCCAGTACTTC. Its protein product is CASSSTDRLGETQYF.

This sequence joins TRBV14 and TRBJ2-1; D is unclear. The CDR3 consists of 13 residues. Per the germline V gene, CDR1 is SGHDN and CDR2 is FVKESK. V lost 4 bases, J lost 8 bases, and 12 bases lay in between. The CDR3: CASSLGRLDEQFF. CDR3 in DNA: TGTGCCAGCAGCCTCGGACGGCTTGATGAGCAGTTCTTC.

The V and J genes are TRBV4-3 and TRBJ2-7, with 7 bases identical to TRBD1. Per germline, CDR1 LGHNA and CDR2 YSLEER. CDR3 size: 18 residues. After removal of 2 bases from V and 6 bases from J, the junction contained 19 bases not matched to a gene. The CDR3 is CASSQMSGAVGTDLEQYF. The CDR3 nucleotides read TGCGCCAGCAGCCAAATGTCAGGGGCGGTCGGGACAGACCTCGAGCAGTACTTC.

V is TRBV3-1 and J is TRBJ2-7; 8 nucleotides agree with TRBD1. The CDR3 has 15 amino acids. The germline V gene has CDR1 LGHDT and CDR2 YNNKEL (reference sequence). Trimming cost V 4 bases and J 0 bases; bases outside gene matches: 5. The CDR3 reads CASSLGQATSYEQYF. Written as DNA, the CDR3 is TGTGCCAGCAGCCTGGGACAGGCGACCTCCTACGAGCAGTACTTC.

The chain is built from TRBV5-1 and TRBJ2-5, with TRBD2 matching over 10 bases. The CDR3 covers 18 residues. Germline assignment: CDR1 SGHRS and CDR2 YFSETQ. V shed 0 bases, J shed 1 base, and the junction held 9 bases outside the gene matches. The DNA of the CDR3 is TGCGCCAGCAGCTTGGCCCTGGTGCTAGCGGGAGCCCAAGAGACCCAGTACTTC. Amino acid sequence: CASSLALVLAGAQETQYF.

The J gene is TRBJ2-7, the V gene TRBV24-1; 10 nucleotides agree with TRBD1. The CDR3 extends over 18 amino acids. The junction had 9 bases not matched to a gene; V was cut back by 2 bases and J by 0 bases. Germline V gene data show CDR1 as KGHDR and CDR2 as SFDVKD. Written as DNA, the CDR3 is TGTGCCACCAGTGATTCCCCGGGACAGGGGATAAACTCCTACGAGCAGTACTTC. Protein sequence: CATSDSPGQGINSYEQYF.

The chain has TRBV6-1 and TRBJ1-6; D unresolved. Germline V CDR1 and CDR2: MNHNS, SASEGT. This CDR3 spans 13 amino acids. V was trimmed by 3 bases and J by 7 bases, leaving 7 bases between them. CDR3 in amino acids: CASSETVNSPLHF. The CDR3 nucleotides are TGTGCCAGCAGTGAGACGGTAAATTCACCCCTCCACTTT.

This rearrangement joins TRBV6-1 to TRBJ2-6; tentatively, D is TRBD1 or TRBD2 (5 bases each). The CDR3 has 17 amino acids. V was clipped by 5 bases and J by 0 bases, with 14 bases between them. Germline V gene lookup returns CDR1 MNHNS and CDR2 SASEGT. The CDR3, as DNA: TGTGCCAGCAGTCCCACGGCTGGGGGCTCTGGGGCCAACGTCCTGACTTTC. This encodes CASSPTAGGSGANVLTF.

The chain combines TRBV5-5 with TRBJ1-4, with D unclear. V dropped 5 bases and J dropped 0 bases, with 8 bases sitting between them. CDR1 is SGHKS, CDR2 YYEKEE, per germline (reference sequence). The CDR3 runs to 14 residues. The CDR3 loop reads CASSWAATNEKLFF. As DNA, the CDR3 is TGTGCCAGCAGTTGGGCCGCAACTAATGAAAAACTGTTTTTT.

J is TRBJ1-2 and V is TRBV12-3 or TRBV12-4, with 10 bases identical to TRBD1. J gave up 7 bases and V 6 bases, and 8 bases lay outside the gene matches. This CDR3 region has 14 residues. CDR3 loop: CASSRGQGKGGYTF. CDR3 sequence (DNA): TGTGCCAGCAGCCGGGGACAGGGGAAGGGTGGCTACACCTTC.